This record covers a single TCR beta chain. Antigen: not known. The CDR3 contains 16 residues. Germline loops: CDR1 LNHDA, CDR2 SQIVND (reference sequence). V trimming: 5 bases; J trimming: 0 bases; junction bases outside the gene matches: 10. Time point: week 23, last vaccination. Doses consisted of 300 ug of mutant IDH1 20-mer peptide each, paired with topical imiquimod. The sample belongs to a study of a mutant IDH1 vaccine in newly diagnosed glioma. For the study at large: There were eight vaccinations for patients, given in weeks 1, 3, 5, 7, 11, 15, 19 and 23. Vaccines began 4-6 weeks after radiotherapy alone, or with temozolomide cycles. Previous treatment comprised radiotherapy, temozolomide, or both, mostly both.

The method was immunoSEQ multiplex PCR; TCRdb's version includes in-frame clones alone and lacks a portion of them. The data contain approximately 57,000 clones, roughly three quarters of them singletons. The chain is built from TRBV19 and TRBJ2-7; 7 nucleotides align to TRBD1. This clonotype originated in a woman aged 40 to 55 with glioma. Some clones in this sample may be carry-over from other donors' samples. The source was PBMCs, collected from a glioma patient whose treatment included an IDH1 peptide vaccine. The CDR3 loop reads CASSPFDRAPSYEQYF. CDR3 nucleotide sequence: TGTGCCAGTAGTCCCTTTGACAGGGCCCCCTCCTACGAGCAGTACTTC.